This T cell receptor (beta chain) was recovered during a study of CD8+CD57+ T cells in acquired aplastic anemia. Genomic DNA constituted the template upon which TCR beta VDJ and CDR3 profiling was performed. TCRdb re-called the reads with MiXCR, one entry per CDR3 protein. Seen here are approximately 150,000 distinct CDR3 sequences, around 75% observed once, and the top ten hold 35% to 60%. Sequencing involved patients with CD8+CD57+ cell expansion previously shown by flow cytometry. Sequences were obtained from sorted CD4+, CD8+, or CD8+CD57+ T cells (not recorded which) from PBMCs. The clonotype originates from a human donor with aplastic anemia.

CDR3: CASSWWSGGYTF. In nucleotides, the CDR3 is TGTGCCAGCAGCTGGTGGTCGGGAGGCTACACCTTC. This chain joins TRBV28 and TRBJ1-2, with D hard to call. The CDR3 extends over 12 amino acids. V was pared by 6 bases and J by 8 bases, with 13 bases between. Germline-derived CDR1 and CDR2 are MDHEN and SYDVKM.